A selection of T cell receptor beta chains follows, all from one sample in a study of blood T cell repertoires in COVID-19. Produced via immunoSEQ multiplex PCR; TCRdb's table is partial and in-frame only. Here the sample spans 100,000 to 150,000 clones, around nine tenths being singletons. Input material: peripheral blood. The receptors stem from a human donor in a cohort sampled during active COVID-19. Both conserved end residues are part of each CDR3. The order of the fields is clone size, J gene, V gene, D gene, CDR3 protein, CDR3 DNA. The D gene is left open where the match is weak. Not every row has a clone size; where given, it reads once, few, many or a size class.

abundance: -
j_gene: TRBJ2-5
v_gene: TRBV5-1
d_gene: TRBD2
CDR3aa: CASSLALAGAKETQYF
CDR3nt: TGCGCCAGCAGCTTGGCACTAGCGGGAGCAAAAGAGACCCAGTACTTC

abundance: -
j_gene: TRBJ2-3
v_gene: TRBV9
d_gene: TRBD2
CDR3aa: CASSEGLAGEDTQYF
CDR3nt: TGTGCCAGCAGCGAGGGACTAGCGGGAGAGGATACGCAGTATTTT

abundance: -
j_gene: TRBJ1-1
v_gene: TRBV7-2
d_gene: TRBD1
CDR3aa: CASSFQGGDTEAFF
CDR3nt: TGTGCCAGCAGCTTCCAGGGGGGCGACACTGAAGCTTTCTTT

abundance: -
j_gene: TRBJ1-2
v_gene: TRBV2
d_gene: TRBD1
CDR3aa: CASRGQGYVGYTF
CDR3nt: TGTGCCAGCAGAGGACAGGGGTACGTTGGCTACACCTTC

abundance: -
j_gene: TRBJ1-1
v_gene: TRBV5-1
d_gene: TRBD1
CDR3aa: CASSISGGETEAFF
CDR3nt: TGCGCCAGCAGCATCTCAGGGGGTGAGACTGAAGCTTTCTTT

abundance: -
j_gene: TRBJ1-5
v_gene: TRBV11-2
d_gene: TRBD1
CDR3aa: CASSPVQGGNQPQHF
CDR3nt: TGTGCCAGCAGCCCGGTACAGGGGGGAAATCAGCCCCAGCATTTT

abundance: once
j_gene: TRBJ1-2
v_gene: TRBV6-1
d_gene: TRBD1
CDR3aa: CASSDPTGFYGYTF
CDR3nt: TGTGCCAGCAGTGACCCGACAGGGTTCTATGGCTACACCTTC

abundance: -
j_gene: TRBJ1-1
v_gene: TRBV25-1
d_gene: -
CDR3aa: CASSDGVGVAVNTEAFF
CDR3nt: TGTGCCAGCAGTGACGGTGTAGGGGTGGCGGTGAACACTGAAGCTTTCTTT

abundance: -
j_gene: TRBJ2-1
v_gene: TRBV7-9
d_gene: TRBD2
CDR3aa: CASSLGTSGVGSYNEQFF
CDR3nt: TGTGCCAGCAGCTTAGGGACTAGCGGAGTAGGCTCCTACAATGAGCAGTTCTTC

abundance: -
j_gene: TRBJ2-1
v_gene: TRBV7-2
d_gene: TRBD2
CDR3aa: CASSFLAGTPDEQFF
CDR3nt: TGTGCCAGCAGCTTTCTAGCGGGGACCCCCGATGAGCAGTTCTTC

abundance: -
j_gene: TRBJ2-1
v_gene: TRBV11-2
d_gene: TRBD2
CDR3aa: CASTLAGVPNEQFF
CDR3nt: TGTGCCAGCACCCTAGCGGGAGTCCCCAATGAGCAGTTCTTC

abundance: -
j_gene: TRBJ2-7
v_gene: TRBV28
d_gene: -
CDR3aa: CASSLRGYEQYF
CDR3nt: TGTGCCAGCAGTTTAAGGGGTTACGAGCAGTACTTC

abundance: once
j_gene: TRBJ1-5
v_gene: TRBV28
d_gene: -
CDR3aa: CASSLSDQPQHF
CDR3nt: TGTGCCAGCAGTTTGTCGGATCAGCCCCAGCATTTT

abundance: -
j_gene: TRBJ2-1
v_gene: TRBV29-1
d_gene: TRBD2
CDR3aa: CSVSGLSGGLNNEQFF
CDR3nt: TGCAGCGTTTCCGGCCTGAGCGGGGGGCTCAACAATGAGCAGTTCTTC

abundance: -
j_gene: TRBJ2-3
v_gene: TRBV19
d_gene: TRBD2
CDR3aa: CASSIALQRGIVSDTQYF
CDR3nt: TGTGCCAGTAGTATAGCCCTCCAGCGGGGGATTGTCTCAGATACGCAGTATTTT

abundance: -
j_gene: TRBJ1-6
v_gene: TRBV5-6
d_gene: -
CDR3aa: CASSFRDTNSPLHF
CDR3nt: TGTGCCAGCAGCTTCCGGGACACAAATTCACCCCTCCACTTT

abundance: -
j_gene: TRBJ1-2
v_gene: TRBV15
d_gene: TRBD1
CDR3aa: CATSRGQPTGGDYGYTF
CDR3nt: TGTGCCACCAGCAGAGGGCAACCGACAGGGGGAGACTATGGCTACACCTTC

abundance: -
j_gene: TRBJ2-1
v_gene: TRBV7-9
d_gene: -
CDR3aa: CASSHGTFGDNEQFF
CDR3nt: TGTGCCAGCAGCCACGGGACTTTTGGCGACAATGAGCAGTTCTTC

abundance: -
j_gene: TRBJ2-1
v_gene: TRBV19
d_gene: -
CDR3aa: CASNTPGSYNEQFF
CDR3nt: TGTGCCAGTAATACTCCGGGTTCCTACAATGAGCAGTTCTTC

abundance: -
j_gene: TRBJ2-7
v_gene: TRBV9
d_gene: TRBD2
CDR3aa: CASSVATSGVSSYEQYF
CDR3nt: TGTGCCAGCAGCGTAGCTACTAGCGGGGTGAGCTCCTACGAGCAGTACTTC

abundance: -
j_gene: TRBJ1-4
v_gene: TRBV7-9
d_gene: -
CDR3aa: CASRSTDEKLFF
CDR3nt: TGTGCCAGCAGGTCGACTGATGAAAAACTGTTTTTT

abundance: -
j_gene: TRBJ1-1
v_gene: TRBV6-6
d_gene: -
CDR3aa: CASSRDKKNTEAFF
CDR3nt: TGTGCCAGCAGCCGGGACAAGAAAAACACTGAAGCTTTCTTT

abundance: -
j_gene: TRBJ2-1
v_gene: TRBV21-1
d_gene: -
CDR3aa: CASSSRRRGNEQFF
CDR3nt: TGTGCCAGCAGCTCCCGAAGGCGGGGGAATGAGCAGTTCTTC

abundance: -
j_gene: TRBJ2-7
v_gene: TRBV5-7
d_gene: -
CDR3aa: CASSLRRSCSYEQYF
CDR3nt: TGTGCCAGCAGCTTGAGAAGGAGCTGCTCCTACGAGCAGTACTTC

abundance: -
j_gene: TRBJ2-3
v_gene: TRBV2
d_gene: -
CDR3aa: CASRGDTSHTQYF
CDR3nt: TGTGCCAGCAGGGGGGACACCTCGCATACGCAGTATTTT

abundance: -
j_gene: TRBJ2-7
v_gene: TRBV10-2
d_gene: TRBD2
CDR3aa: CASSSGGTYEQYF
CDR3nt: TGCGCCAGCAGTAGCGGGGGGACCTACGAGCAGTACTTC

abundance: -
j_gene: TRBJ1-2
v_gene: TRBV30
d_gene: -
CDR3aa: CAGRGSNYGYTF
CDR3nt: TGTGCCGGGCGGGGTAGTAACTATGGCTACACCTTC

abundance: -
j_gene: TRBJ1-1
v_gene: TRBV29-1
d_gene: -
CDR3aa: CSVVVGGTEAFF
CDR3nt: TGCAGCGTTGTGGTGGGAGGGACTGAAGCTTTCTTT

abundance: -
j_gene: TRBJ1-1
v_gene: TRBV6-2/TRBV6-3
d_gene: -
CDR3aa: CASSYGQNTEAFF
CDR3nt: TGTGCCAGCAGTTACGGGCAGAACACTGAAGCTTTCTTT

abundance: -
j_gene: TRBJ1-3
v_gene: TRBV18
d_gene: TRBD1
CDR3aa: CASSPWDRAGRSGNTIYF
CDR3nt: TGTGCCAGCTCGCCTTGGGACAGAGCTGGTCGCTCTGGAAACACCATATATTTT

abundance: -
j_gene: TRBJ1-2
v_gene: TRBV18
d_gene: -
CDR3aa: CASQGRDEGYTF
CDR3nt: TGTGCCAGCCAGGGGAGGGATGAAGGCTACACCTTC

abundance: -
j_gene: TRBJ2-1
v_gene: TRBV10-3
d_gene: TRBD2
CDR3aa: CAIRGTSGEANEQFF
CDR3nt: TGTGCCATCAGGGGGACTAGCGGGGAGGCGAATGAGCAGTTCTTC